This is a list of T cell receptor beta chains from one sample in a study of CD8+ T cells in alopecia areata. The protocol was immunoSEQ multiplex PCR, while the TCRdb copy is restricted to in-frame clones and leaves out a portion. This sample has 150,000 or so clones, with roughly 48% found just once. The sample consisted of CD4+ T cells sorted from blood. Every receptor here comes from a human donor with alopecia areata. Both conserved end residues are part of each CDR3. The order of the fields is CDR3 DNA, CDR3 protein, D gene, clone size, V gene, J gene. The D gene is left open where the match is weak. Rows may omit the clone size; those that give it use once, few, many or a size class.

CDR3nt: TGCAGCGTTGAAACGGGACAGGGTTGGGAGCAGTACTTC
CDR3aa: CSVETGQGWEQYF
d_gene: TRBD1
abundance: few
v_gene: TRBV29-1
j_gene: TRBJ2-7

CDR3nt: TGTGCCATCAGTAGCGGGACATACGAGCAGTACTTC
CDR3aa: CAISSGTYEQYF
d_gene: -
abundance: -
v_gene: TRBV10-3
j_gene: TRBJ2-7

CDR3nt: TGCGCCAGCAGCTTTGGAGAGGTCAATGAGCAGTTCTTC
CDR3aa: CASSFGEVNEQFF
d_gene: -
abundance: -
v_gene: TRBV5-1
j_gene: TRBJ2-1

CDR3nt: TGTGCCAGCAGCCCACTAGCGGGAAACACCGGGGAGCTGTTTTTT
CDR3aa: CASSPLAGNTGELFF
d_gene: TRBD2
abundance: -
v_gene: TRBV5-6
j_gene: TRBJ2-2

CDR3nt: TGTGCCAGCAGCTTTCGTAGACAGGGAGGGAAGTACGAGCAGTACTTC
CDR3aa: CASSFRRQGGKYEQYF
d_gene: -
abundance: few
v_gene: TRBV13
j_gene: TRBJ2-7

CDR3nt: TGTGCCAGCAGCGCAGGGGGTCGCTCCTACAATGAGCAGTTCTTC
CDR3aa: CASSAGGRSYNEQFF
d_gene: TRBD1
abundance: -
v_gene: TRBV7-9
j_gene: TRBJ2-1

CDR3nt: TGTGCCAGCAGCCCCCTCTCCCGCGCGGACAGCTACGAGCAGTACTTC
CDR3aa: CASSPLSRADSYEQYF
d_gene: -
abundance: few
v_gene: TRBV7-9
j_gene: TRBJ2-7

CDR3nt: TGTGCCAGCAGCGTAGATGGCAGTCAAGGCATTCAGTACTTC
CDR3aa: CASSVDGSQGIQYF
d_gene: -
abundance: -
v_gene: TRBV9
j_gene: TRBJ2-4

CDR3nt: TGTGCCAGCAGCCCTGGGACTAGCTGGGAGCAGTTCTTC
CDR3aa: CASSPGTSWEQFF
d_gene: TRBD2
abundance: -
v_gene: TRBV7-3
j_gene: TRBJ2-1

CDR3nt: TGTGCCAGCAGCTTAATAGGGGCCGGGGAGCTGTTTTTT
CDR3aa: CASSLIGAGELFF
d_gene: -
abundance: -
v_gene: TRBV7-8
j_gene: TRBJ2-2

CDR3nt: TGCAGCGTTGAAGAGGGCGGCTACACCTTC
CDR3aa: CSVEEGGYTF
d_gene: -
abundance: -
v_gene: TRBV29-1
j_gene: TRBJ1-2

CDR3nt: TGCAGCGTTCGTATCACAACTAATGAAAAACTGTTTTTT
CDR3aa: CSVRITTNEKLFF
d_gene: -
abundance: -
v_gene: TRBV29-1
j_gene: TRBJ1-4

CDR3nt: TGCAGCGTTGGGGGGATTCTAACCTACGAGCAGTACTTC
CDR3aa: CSVGGILTYEQYF
d_gene: -
abundance: few
v_gene: TRBV29-1
j_gene: TRBJ2-7

CDR3nt: TGTGCCGCCTCGACGGCAGAGGACACTGAAGCTTTCTTT
CDR3aa: CAASTAEDTEAFF
d_gene: -
abundance: -
v_gene: TRBV18
j_gene: TRBJ1-1

CDR3nt: TGCGCCAGCAGCTTGGCCGGGGGGAGCGGCGAGCAGTACTTC
CDR3aa: CASSLAGGSGEQYF
d_gene: TRBD2
abundance: -
v_gene: TRBV5-1
j_gene: TRBJ2-7

CDR3nt: TGCAGCGTTAGTAACACCGGGGAGCTGTTTTTT
CDR3aa: CSVSNTGELFF
d_gene: -
abundance: few
v_gene: TRBV29-1
j_gene: TRBJ2-2

CDR3nt: TGTGCCAGCAGCGCTAGACAGGGGCTCTACGAGCAGTACTTC
CDR3aa: CASSARQGLYEQYF
d_gene: TRBD1
abundance: -
v_gene: TRBV9
j_gene: TRBJ2-7

CDR3nt: TGCGCCAGTCGAAGCGGGATTCACGGGGAGCTGTTTTTT
CDR3aa: CASRSGIHGELFF
d_gene: TRBD2
abundance: -
v_gene: TRBV10-1
j_gene: TRBJ2-2

CDR3nt: TGTGCCAGCAGCCCGCGACAAGAGACCCAGTACTTC
CDR3aa: CASSPRQETQYF
d_gene: -
abundance: -
v_gene: TRBV7-9
j_gene: TRBJ2-5

CDR3nt: TGTGCCATCAGAAGGGACAGGGGACCTTGGGACTCCTACAATGAGCAGTTCTTC
CDR3aa: CAIRRDRGPWDSYNEQFF
d_gene: TRBD1
abundance: -
v_gene: TRBV10-3
j_gene: TRBJ2-1

CDR3nt: TGTGCCAGCAGCTTATTACAGGTCCCATTCTATGGCTACACCTTC
CDR3aa: CASSLLQVPFYGYTF
d_gene: -
abundance: -
v_gene: TRBV7-9
j_gene: TRBJ1-2

CDR3nt: TGTGCCAGCTCACCACCGTCTGGGGACTCCTACAATGAGCAGTTCTTC
CDR3aa: CASSPPSGDSYNEQFF
d_gene: -
abundance: -
v_gene: TRBV18
j_gene: TRBJ2-1

CDR3nt: TGTGCCATCAGATGGGACATGAACACTGAAGCTTTCTTT
CDR3aa: CAIRWDMNTEAFF
d_gene: -
abundance: -
v_gene: TRBV10-3
j_gene: TRBJ1-1

CDR3nt: TGCAGCGTTCGTCGGGGGTCGGCCACTGAAGCTTTCTTT
CDR3aa: CSVRRGSATEAFF
d_gene: -
abundance: few
v_gene: TRBV29-1
j_gene: TRBJ1-1

CDR3nt: TGTGCCAGCAGCTTACAGGATGGCTACACCTTC
CDR3aa: CASSLQDGYTF
d_gene: -
abundance: -
v_gene: TRBV5-6
j_gene: TRBJ1-2

CDR3nt: TGTGCCAGCAGCCAAGAGGTTCCCAGCTACGAGCAGTACTTC
CDR3aa: CASSQEVPSYEQYF
d_gene: -
abundance: many
v_gene: TRBV14
j_gene: TRBJ2-7

CDR3nt: TGTGCCAGCAGCTTGGGGGGACTAGCGGGAGCGAAGGGGCAGTACTTC
CDR3aa: CASSLGGLAGAKGQYF
d_gene: TRBD2
abundance: -
v_gene: TRBV5-4
j_gene: TRBJ2-7

CDR3nt: TGCAGCGTTGAAGGTCGGGGTTCCTATGGCTACACCTTC
CDR3aa: CSVEGRGSYGYTF
d_gene: -
abundance: -
v_gene: TRBV29-1
j_gene: TRBJ1-2

CDR3nt: TGTGCCAGTAGCGGGGGAGTACGGCAAGAGACCCAGTACTTC
CDR3aa: CASSGGVRQETQYF
d_gene: -
abundance: -
v_gene: TRBV19
j_gene: TRBJ2-5

CDR3nt: TGTGCCAGCAGGAGGGACAGGGGCACAGATACGCAGTATTTT
CDR3aa: CASRRDRGTDTQYF
d_gene: TRBD1
abundance: -
v_gene: TRBV27
j_gene: TRBJ2-3

CDR3nt: TGTGCCAGCAGTTGGAGGGGAGAGACCCAGTACTTC
CDR3aa: CASSWRGETQYF
d_gene: -
abundance: once
v_gene: TRBV27
j_gene: TRBJ2-5

CDR3nt: TGTGCCAGCAGCGGGAGGTCCTACAATGAGCAGTTCTTC
CDR3aa: CASSGRSYNEQFF
d_gene: -
abundance: -
v_gene: TRBV7-2
j_gene: TRBJ2-1

CDR3nt: TGTGCCAGCAGCCAGAACTACGGACAGGGGGCCACAGATACGCAGTATTTT
CDR3aa: CASSQNYGQGATDTQYF
d_gene: TRBD1
abundance: few
v_gene: TRBV2
j_gene: TRBJ2-3

CDR3nt: TGTGCCAGCAGCGCCATCGAAGCGGGAGGTATGGGGGAGCAGTTCTTC
CDR3aa: CASSAIEAGGMGEQFF
d_gene: TRBD2
abundance: -
v_gene: TRBV9
j_gene: TRBJ2-1

CDR3nt: TGTGCCAGCAGCGGTCGGGCTGAAGTCTACGAGCAGTACTTC
CDR3aa: CASSGRAEVYEQYF
d_gene: -
abundance: -
v_gene: TRBV2
j_gene: TRBJ2-7

CDR3nt: TGTGCCAGTAGTATCCCTAGGGGCACAGATACGCAGTATTTT
CDR3aa: CASSIPRGTDTQYF
d_gene: -
abundance: -
v_gene: TRBV19
j_gene: TRBJ2-3

CDR3nt: TGCAGCACCACAGGGAACCAAGAGACCCAGTACTTC
CDR3aa: CSTTGNQETQYF
d_gene: -
abundance: -
v_gene: TRBV29-1
j_gene: TRBJ2-5

CDR3nt: TGTGCCAGCAGCTTCCTGAATTACAATGAGCAGTTCTTC
CDR3aa: CASSFLNYNEQFF
d_gene: -
abundance: -
v_gene: TRBV5-6
j_gene: TRBJ2-1